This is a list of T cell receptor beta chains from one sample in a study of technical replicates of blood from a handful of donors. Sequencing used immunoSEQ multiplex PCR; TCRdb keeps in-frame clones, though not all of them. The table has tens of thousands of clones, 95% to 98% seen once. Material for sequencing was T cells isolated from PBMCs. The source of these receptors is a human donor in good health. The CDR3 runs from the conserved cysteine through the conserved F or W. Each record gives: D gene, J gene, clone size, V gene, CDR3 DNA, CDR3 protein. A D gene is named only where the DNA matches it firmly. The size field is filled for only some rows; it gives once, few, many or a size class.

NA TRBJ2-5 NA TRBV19 TGTGCCAGTGGCGTCCAGGGCCAAGAGACCCAGTACTTC CASGVQGQETQYF
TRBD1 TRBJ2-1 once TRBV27 TGTGCCAGCAGTTTAGGGACAGTGGCATCCAATGAGCAGTTCTTC CASSLGTVASNEQFF
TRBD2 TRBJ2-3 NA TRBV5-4 TGTGCCAGCAGCCAGACTAGCGGGGCTGACACAGATACGCAGTATTTT CASSQTSGADTDTQYF
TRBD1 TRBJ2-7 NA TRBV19 TGTGCCAGTAGTATCGGGGACAGCACCCAAAGCCAGTACTTC CASSIGDSTQSQYF
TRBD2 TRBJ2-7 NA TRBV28 TGTGCCAGCATCCCTAGCGGGAGGGTCCACGAGCAGTACTTC CASIPSGRVHEQYF
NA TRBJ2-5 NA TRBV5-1 TGCGCCAGCAGCTTGGTGACAGGTCAGGAGACCCAGTACTTC CASSLVTGQETQYF
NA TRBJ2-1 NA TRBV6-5 TGTGCCAGCAGTTACTCGTTACGGGTGGATGAGCAGTTCTTC CASSYSLRVDEQFF
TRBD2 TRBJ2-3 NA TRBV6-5 TGTGCCAGCGGGATAGCGGGAGGTATGGGAGATACGCAGTATTTT CASGIAGGMGDTQYF
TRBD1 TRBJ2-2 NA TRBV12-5 TGTGCTAGTGGTTTGGGACAGGGGAACACCGGGGAGCTGTTTTTT CASGLGQGNTGELFF
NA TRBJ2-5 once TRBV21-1 TGTGCCAGCAGCCCCCGTCGTTGGACCCAGTACTTC CASSPRRWTQYF
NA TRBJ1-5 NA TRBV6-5 TGTGCCAGCAGTTACGTTGCAGGCAATCAGCCCCAGCATTTT CASSYVAGNQPQHF
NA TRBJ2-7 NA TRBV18 TGTGCCAGCTCACCATCCGGGTTCCTCACCTTCTACGAGCAGTACTTC CASSPSGFLTFYEQYF
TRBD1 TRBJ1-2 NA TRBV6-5 TGTGCCAGCTCCTACAGGGGGCGCGGTGGTGGCTACACCTTC CASSYRGRGGGYTF
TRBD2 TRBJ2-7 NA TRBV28 TGTGCCAGCAGCTTGGGACTAGCGGGTGTGTCGAAGTACTTC CASSLGLAGVSKYF
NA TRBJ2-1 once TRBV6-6 TGTGCCAGCAGTTCTTCCCCAAGCGAGCAGTTCTTC CASSSSPSEQFF
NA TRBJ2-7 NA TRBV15 TGTGCCACCAGCAGGGAATACCCGACAGGAGCCTACGAGCAGTACTTC CATSREYPTGAYEQYF
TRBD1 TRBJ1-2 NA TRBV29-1 TGCAGCGTTGCGGGACAGACGACCTATGGCTACACCTTC CSVAGQTTYGYTF
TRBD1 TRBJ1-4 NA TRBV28 TGTGCCAGCAGTGACAGGGGGAGGTTTGAAAAACTGTTTTTT CASSDRGRFEKLFF
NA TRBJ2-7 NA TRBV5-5 TGTGCCAGCAGCGCCGGACAGCCTTCTCCCTACGAGCAGTACTTC CASSAGQPSPYEQYF
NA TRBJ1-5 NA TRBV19 TGTGCCAGCTCGGGCGGGGGCAATCAGCCCCAGCATTTT CASSGGGNQPQHF
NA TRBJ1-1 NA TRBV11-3 TGTGCCAGCAGCTTAATGAGCACTGAAGCTTTCTTT CASSLMSTEAFF
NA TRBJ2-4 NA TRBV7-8 TGTGCCAGCAAGGAGGGAATTAGAGGGAAAAACATTCAGTACTTC CASKEGIRGKNIQYF
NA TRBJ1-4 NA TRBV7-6 TGTGCCAGCAGCCCACGCACAGGTCATGAAAAACTGTTTTTT CASSPRTGHEKLFF
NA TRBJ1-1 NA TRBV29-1 TGCAGCGCCTCCCGGGGTACTGAAGCTTTCTTT CSASRGTEAFF
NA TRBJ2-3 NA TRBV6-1 TGTGCCAGCAGTGAAGACTTGGGCACATTCTCAGATACGCAGTATTTT CASSEDLGTFSDTQYF
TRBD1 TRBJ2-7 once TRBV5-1 TGCGCCAGCAGCTCGTCAGCCGGGACAGGGCCTAACGAGCAGTACTTC CASSSSAGTGPNEQYF
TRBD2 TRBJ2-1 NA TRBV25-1 TGTGCCAGCAGCGACCAGCGGGGGCTACAGAGAATGGGGAATGAGCAGTTCTTC CASSDQRGLQRMGNEQFF
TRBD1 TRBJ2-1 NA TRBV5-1 TGCGCCAGCAGCTTGGAGGGACAGATGTACAATGAGCAGTTCTTC CASSLEGQMYNEQFF
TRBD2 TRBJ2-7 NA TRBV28 TGTGCCAGCAGTGATAGGACTAGCGGCTACTCCCTATACGAGCAGTACTTC CASSDRTSGYSLYEQYF
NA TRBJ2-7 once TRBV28 TGTGCCAGCCACCCGATGCCAGGGCAGCCTTCCATCCTGTACGAGCAGTACTTC CASHPMPGQPSILYEQYF
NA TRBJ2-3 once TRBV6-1 TGTGCCAGCAGAAATACAGGCTCCCCAGATACGCAGTATTTT CASRNTGSPDTQYF
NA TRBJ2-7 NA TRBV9 TGTGCCAGCAGCGTAGGGGGGGAGACCTACGAGCAGTACTTC CASSVGGETYEQYF
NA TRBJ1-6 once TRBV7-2 TGTGCCAGCAGCCGATATCAGCAGGGTAATTCACCCCTCCACTTT CASSRYQQGNSPLHF
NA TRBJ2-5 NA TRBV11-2 TGTGCCAGCAGCTTAGTGGAGGAGACCCAGTACTTC CASSLVEETQYF
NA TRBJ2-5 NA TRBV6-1 TGTGCCAGCAGTGAAGGGTTTCAGTCAGGACAAGAGACCCAGTACTTC CASSEGFQSGQETQYF
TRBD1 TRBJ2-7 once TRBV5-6 TGTGCCAGCACCCGTAGAGGACAGGGCCACGAGCAGTACTTC CASTRRGQGHEQYF
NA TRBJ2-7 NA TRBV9 TGTGCCAGCAGCCTCTATGAGTACGAGCAGTACTTC CASSLYEYEQYF
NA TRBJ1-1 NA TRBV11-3 TGTGCCAGCAGCTCATTCGGACAGACTAACACTGAAGCTTTCTTT CASSSFGQTNTEAFF
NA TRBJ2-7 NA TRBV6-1 TGTGCCAGCAGTGAAGATTTGGCAGTCTCCTACGAGCAGTACTTC CASSEDLAVSYEQYF
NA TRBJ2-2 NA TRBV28 TGTGCCAGCAGTTTTACAGGGACCGGGGAGCTGTTTTTT CASSFTGTGELFF
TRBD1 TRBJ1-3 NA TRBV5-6 TGTGCCAGCAGCCAACAGGGGGCTGGAAACACCATATATTTT CASSQQGAGNTIYF
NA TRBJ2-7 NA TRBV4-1 TGCGCCAGCAGCCAAGAGGTAGGACACCCCCTCTACGAGCAGTACTTC CASSQEVGHPLYEQYF
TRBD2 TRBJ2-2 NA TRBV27 TGTGCCAGCACACTAGCGGCAACCGGGGAGCTGTTTTTT CASTLAATGELFF
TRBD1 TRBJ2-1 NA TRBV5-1 TGCGCCAGCAGCTTACAGGGGGCGCTTAACAATGAGCAGTTCTTC CASSLQGALNNEQFF
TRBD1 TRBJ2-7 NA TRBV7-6 TGTGCCAGCAGCTTAGCGCGCATACAGGGGACGAGCTCCTACGAGCAGTACTTC CASSLARIQGTSSYEQYF
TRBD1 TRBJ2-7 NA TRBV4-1 TGCGCCAGCAGCCCAGCCGGACAGGGCCCGATTCCCTCCTACGAGCAGTACTTC CASSPAGQGPIPSYEQYF
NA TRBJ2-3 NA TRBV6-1 TGTGCCAGCAGTGAGGGGAGGCAGGGTGACACAGATACGCAGTATTTT CASSEGRQGDTDTQYF
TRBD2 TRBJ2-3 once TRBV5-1 TGCGCCAGCAGCTTGTTCAGCGGCGGGGGGGGGTTTGATACGCAGTATTTT CASSLFSGGGGFDTQYF